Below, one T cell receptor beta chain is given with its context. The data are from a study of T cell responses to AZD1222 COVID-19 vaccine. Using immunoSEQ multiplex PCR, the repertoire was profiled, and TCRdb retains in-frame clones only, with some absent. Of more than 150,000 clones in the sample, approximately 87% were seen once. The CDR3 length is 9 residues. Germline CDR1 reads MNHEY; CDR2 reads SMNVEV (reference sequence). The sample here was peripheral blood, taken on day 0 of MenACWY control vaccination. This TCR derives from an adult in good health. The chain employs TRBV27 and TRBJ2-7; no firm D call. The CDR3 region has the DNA TGTGCTCCAGAGGACGAGCAGTACTTC. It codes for CAPEDEQYF.